The 14 T cell receptor beta chains below all came from one sample that was sequenced in a study of identical twins. MiXCR, applied by TCRdb to the 5' RACE reads, yields one record per CDR3 protein. Of 500,000 to 550,000 distinct CDR3 sequences in the sample, approximately 22% were seen once. These data were also filed under a second study, of T cells expressing NK-cell markers.

Sequencing was performed on CD4+ T cells sorted from blood. Source of these receptors: a young woman in good health.

V gene TRBV7-6 combines with J gene TRBJ2-7, with TRBD2 identical over 7 bases. Trimming cost V 3 bases and J 5 bases; bases outside gene matches: 4. CDR3 length equals 13 residues. Germline V gene data show CDR1 as SGHVS and CDR2 as FNYEAQ. CDR3 coding DNA: TGTGCCAGCAGCTTCGGACTAGACCACGAGCAGTACTTC. Amino acids: CASSFGLDHEQYF.

This clonotype was seen only once. The chain carries TRBV20-1 and TRBJ2-7, with a possible D match to TRBD1 (6 bases). Per the germline V gene, CDR1 is DFQATT and CDR2 is SNEGSKA (reference sequence). With 6 bases removed from V and 6 bases from J, the gap between germline ends came to 18 bases. CDR3 size: 13 residues. The CDR3 protein is CSASPQGRSEQYF. In DNA, the CDR3 is TGCAGTGCCTCACCCCAGGGGCGAAGCGAGCAGTACTTC.

The rearrangement uses TRBV20-1 and TRBJ2-1; D may be TRBD2 (6 bases). Germline values: CDR1 DFQATT, CDR2 SNEGSKA (reference sequence). CDR3 length equals 12 residues. V was pared by 6 bases and J by 9 bases, with 15 bases between. The CDR3 protein is CSARGYVGEQFF. In DNA form, the CDR3 reads TGCAGTGCGCGGGGCTACGTGGGTGAGCAGTTCTTC.

This clonotype was picked up a small number of times. The J gene is TRBJ2-1, the V gene TRBV20-1; TRBD2 aligns across 10 bases. Germline assignment: CDR1 DFQATT and CDR2 SNEGSKA (reference sequence). V lost 0 bases and J lost 7; bases outside the gene matches: 18. The CDR3 sequence is 19 residues long. The CDR3 reads CSARDSASGRAAFGNEQFF. The CDR3 nucleotides read TGCAGTGCTAGAGATTCAGCTAGCGGGAGAGCGGCGTTTGGAAATGAGCAGTTCTTC.

This clonotype was recorded a few times. The rearrangement links TRBV20-1 to TRBJ1-1, with D maybe TRBD1 (6 bases). The V gene's germline CDR1 is DFQATT and CDR2 SNEGSKA (reference sequence). V was cut by 3 bases and J by 3 bases, with 14 bases left in between. This CDR3 region has 14 residues. CDR3 bases: TGCAGTGCTAGGCCCGCCCAGGGGTACACTGAAGCTTTCTTT. Protein product: CSARPAQGYTEAFF.

The chain joins TRBV27 to TRBJ2-1; the D gene is possibly TRBD1 (5 bases). CDR1 and CDR2 (germline): MNHEY, SMNVEV (reference sequence). Trimming shortened V by 3 bases and J by 7 bases, and 13 bases separated the two germline ends. This CDR3 spans 14 amino acids. This CDR3 reads CASSFRRGKNEQFF. The CDR3 region has the DNA TGTGCCAGCAGTTTTAGAAGGGGAAAGAATGAGCAGTTCTTC.

The chain links TRBV5-1 to TRBJ2-5, with 7 bases fitting TRBD1. Losses at the gene ends were 5 bases for V and 5 bases for J; bases not matched to a gene: 6. Germline V gene data show CDR1 as SGHRS and CDR2 as YFSETQ. The CDR3 contains 13 residues. The CDR3 spells CASSATGWETQYF. CDR3 nucleotide sequence: TGCGCCAGCAGTGCGACAGGGTGGGAGACCCAGTACTTC.

This chain links TRBV6-5 with TRBJ1-4; unclear D gene. Per germline, CDR1 MNHEY and CDR2 SVGAGI. Trimming took off 2 bases at V and 2 bases at J, with 6 bases between the two ends. The CDR3 has 14 residues. The CDR3 DNA is TGTGCCAGCAGTTACGGACGGACTAATGAAAAACTGTTTTTT. Translated: CASSYGRTNEKLFF.

The chain carries TRBV20-1 and TRBJ2-7; TRBD1 matches 8 bases. Per the germline V gene, CDR1 is DFQATT and CDR2 is SNEGSKA (reference sequence). This CDR3 has 13 residues. V shed 6 bases and J 6 bases; nucleotides not matched to a gene: 10. CDR3 DNA: TGCAGTGCCGAGACAGGGGCGAGTGGCGAGCAGTACTTC. Its protein is CSAETGASGEQYF.

V and J are TRBV6-5 and TRBJ2-3, with 8 bases that match TRBD2. In germline, CDR1 is MNHEY, CDR2 SVGAGI. The CDR3 is 14 residues long. J was trimmed by 2 bases and V by 4 bases; bases with no gene match: 2. As DNA, the CDR3 is TGTGCCAGCAGTTTCGGGAGGGCCACAGATACGCAGTATTTT. This translates into CASSFGRATDTQYF.

This clonotype was picked up a small number of times. The chain employs TRBV5-1 and TRBJ2-1, with 9 bases identical to TRBD2. J gave up 8 bases and V 7 bases, and 10 bases lay outside the gene matches. CDR1 and CDR2 (germline): SGHRS, YFSETQ. The CDR3 totals 14 residues. As DNA, the CDR3 is TGCGCCAGCTTGGGGCTAGCGGGGTCCGATGAGCAGTTCTTC. This sequence encodes CASLGLAGSDEQFF.

The chain combines TRBV7-9 with TRBJ2-7; D uncertain. Germline loops: CDR1 SEHNR, CDR2 FQNEAQ (reference sequence). With 4 bases removed from V and 5 bases from J, the gap between germline ends came to 18 bases. The CDR3 has 15 residues. The CDR3 DNA follows: TGTGCCAGCAGCTCTCTCGGTAGATCCAGGAACGAGCAGTACTTC. Encoded protein: CASSSLGRSRNEQYF.

The V call is TRBV5-1, the J call TRBJ2-7; 10 bases are shared with TRBD2. This CDR3 region has 15 residues. The V gene end was trimmed by 5 bases and the J gene end by 2 bases; junction bases not matched to a gene: 7. CDR1 SGHRS and CDR2 YFSETQ come from the germline V gene. The CDR3: CASSSWTSGTYEQYF. The CDR3 region has the DNA TGCGCCAGCAGTTCCTGGACTAGCGGTACCTACGAGCAGTACTTC.

The chain uses TRBV27 and TRBJ2-2; D uncertain. V lost 3 bases to trimming and J lost 5 bases, with 10 bases between them. Per germline, CDR1 MNHEY and CDR2 SMNVEV (reference sequence). CDR3 length: 14 amino acids. In DNA form, the CDR3 reads TGTGCCAGCAGTTTTTACGGCGATACCGGGGAGCTGTTTTTT. Protein product: CASSFYGDTGELFF.